This T cell receptor (beta chain) was sequenced during a study of blood T cells in healthy people across ages (dated by TCRdb to 2015 to 2017). Study-wide context: Template switching captured roughly one uniquely barcoded TCR beta cDNA molecule per two T cells in model experiments. The study measured age-related changes in TCR beta repertoire diversity using deep sequencing normalized with unique cDNA molecular identifiers. Donors were grouped into four age groups: young (average approximately 15 years), middle-aged (39), aged (about 60) and long-lived (roughly 80). To avoid experimental bias, donors of different ages were distributed randomly across sequencing lanes. Two additional independent replicas of 1 million unique cDNA reads from the same blood draw were analyzed for two donors (one aged 18 to 30 and one aged 80 or older).

Library method: 5' RACE. Instrument on record: Illumina HiSeq 2500. A second PCR of about 6 to 12 cycles was performed with a sample-barcoded 5' primer and a J-beta primer mix. Each TCR beta cDNA molecule received a unique molecular identifier from a template-switch 5' adaptor carrying 12 random nucleotides. At least 2.5 million CDR3-containing paired-end reads were obtained from each sample. First-strand cDNA was synthesized from all RNA with the Mint cDNA synthesis kit, primed by a TRBC-specific oligonucleotide. All cDNA was treated with uracil-DNA glycosylase and then went through a first 18-cycle PCR with the universal primers M1SS and BC2_uni_R. The study's own analysis went as follows. For normalization, 1 million high-quality reads were randomly selected from each sample, with every read carrying a distinct molecular identifier. Instead of being binned into consensus sequences, reads with shared molecular identifiers were discarded. MiTCR, run with a Q25 quality threshold and the strictest error-elimination algorithm, handled CDR3 identification, clonotype clustering and error correction. A nonparametric unseen species model with Euler transformation was used to estimate lower-bound total TCR beta diversity. The public reads were reprocessed in TCRdb via fastp at Q25 and MiXCR, keeping in-frame beta chains. All rows with the same CDR3 protein become a single entry with the most common DNA and genes. None of the V and J calls come from the authors' own analysis; TCRdb made them. This sample is represented by hundreds of thousands of distinct CDR3 sequences; about 43% of them were singletons. The ten biggest clones cover about 32% of the sample.

The investigation overall reported the following: The CMV infection status of donors was not known, potentially confounding age-related changes in expanded clonotypes. Estimates of total diversity from one million sequenced T cells were regarded as lower bounds and underestimates. Because profiling used bulk unsorted PBMCs, naive and antigen-experienced compartments could not be compared conclusively. There was a strong correlation between observed TCR beta diversity and the percentage of naive T cells measured by flow cytometry. The long-lived group showed more naive CD4+ T cells, fewer expanded clones and increased TCR diversity than the aged group, suggesting age selection. Observed TCR beta diversity per million T cells fell roughly linearly with age, and a significant reduction was already apparent by age roughly 40.

Comments on this clonotype: Its antigen specificity is not known. Within one base of it there is no much larger clone, and no base qualities were kept.

Systemically healthy Caucasian individuals from Russia, around 39 in total and aged roughly 6 to 100 years, were included as donors. Around 9.7 milliliters of peripheral blood were collected from each donor into EDTA-treated Vacutainer tubes. Ficoll-Paque density-gradient centrifugation was used to isolate PBMCs, with at least 6.5 million per sample. Trizol reagent was used to extract total RNA from the PBMCs, yielding at least 5.5 micrograms per sample. For every donor, an aliquot of PBMCs went through flow cytometry to measure the percentages of naive CD45RAhigh/CD27high T cells. The CDR3 measures 13 amino acids from cysteine to phenylalanine. Just CDR3 DNA is preserved here, 39 bases in frame from base 1. CDR1 and CDR2, looked up from the germline V gene, are SGHTA and FQGNSA. Ends trimmed: V by 5 bases, J by 5 bases; bases unmatched to a gene: 6.

Sample: blood. This receptor was identified in an elderly man in good health. The sequence is built from TRBV7-2 and TRBJ2-7; TRBD1 agrees with 7 junctional bases. The CDR3 reads as follows: CASSKTGFDEQYF. The sequenced DNA is TGTGCCAGCAGCAAGACAGGGTTCGACGAGCAGTACTTC. Reference TRBV7-2 and TRBJ2-7 genes cover what lies past the CDR3, so the full variable domain is GAGVSQSPSNKVTEKGKDVELRCDPISGHTALYWYRQSLGQGLEFLIYFQGNSAPDKSGLPSDRFSAERTGGSVSTLTIQRTQQEDSAVYLCASSKTGFDEQYFGPGTRLTVT.